This T cell receptor beta chain is from a study of blood T cells in healthy people across ages. Primers used in a second PCR of about 6 to 11 cycles were a sample-barcoded 5' primer and a J-beta primer mix. Each sample yielded at least 3 million CDR3-containing paired-end reads. TCRdb re-called the 5' RACE reads with MiXCR, one entry per CDR3 protein. This table holds 1.5 million to 2 million distinct CDR3 sequences, around 48% found once. The CDR3 contains 13 residues. Per the germline V gene, CDR1 is SNHLY and CDR2 is FYNNEI. About this clonotype: Its antigen is as yet unknown.

Regarding the study as a whole: Samples with more naive T cells showed higher observed beta diversity. Per million T cells, TCR beta diversity dropped roughly linearly as age increased. Compared with aged donors, long-lived donors showed fewer expanded clones, suggesting selection.

The rearrangement uses TRBV2 and TRBJ2-7; tentative D call: TRBD2 (5 bases). The last part of the DNA fits TRBJ2-4 better; the J call may be wrong. The sequence came from a woman aged 40 to 55 in good health. Specimen: blood. The CDR3 region is CASSEPPEDIQYF. CDR3 DNA sequence: TGTGCCAGCAGTGAACCACCGGAGGACATTCAGTACTTC.